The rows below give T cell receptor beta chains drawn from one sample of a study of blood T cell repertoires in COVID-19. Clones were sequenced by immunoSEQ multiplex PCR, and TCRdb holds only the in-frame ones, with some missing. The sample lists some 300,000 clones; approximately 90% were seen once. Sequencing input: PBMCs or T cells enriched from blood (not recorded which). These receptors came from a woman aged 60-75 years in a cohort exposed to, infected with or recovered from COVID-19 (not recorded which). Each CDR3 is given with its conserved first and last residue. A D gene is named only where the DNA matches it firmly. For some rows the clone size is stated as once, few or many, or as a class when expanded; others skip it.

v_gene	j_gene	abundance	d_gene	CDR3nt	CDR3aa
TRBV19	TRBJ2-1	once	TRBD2	TGTGCCAGTAGTTTACTAGCGGGAAGCGAGCAGTTCTTC	CASSLLAGSEQFF
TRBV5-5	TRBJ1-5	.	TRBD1	TGTGCCAGCAGCTTGGCCTTGACAGGGGGCTATCAGCCCCAGCATTTT	CASSLALTGGYQPQHF
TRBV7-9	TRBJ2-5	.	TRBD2	TGTGCCAGCAGCTTAAGACCAGCGGGAGGACGAGAGACCCAGTACTTC	CASSLRPAGGRETQYF
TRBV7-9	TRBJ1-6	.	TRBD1	TGTGCCAGCAGCTTAGAACGGACAGGGTATAATTCACCCCTCCACTTT	CASSLERTGYNSPLHF
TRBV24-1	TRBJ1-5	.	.	TGTGCCACCAGTGATTTATTAACAGGGCACCAGCATTTT	CATSDLLTGHQHF
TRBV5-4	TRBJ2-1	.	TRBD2	TGTGCCAGCAGCTTTAGGACTAGCGGGAGCAATGAGCAGTTCTTC	CASSFRTSGSNEQFF
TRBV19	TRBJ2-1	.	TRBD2	TGTGCCAGTAGTATCGGTACTAGCGGCAACAATGAGCAGTTCTTC	CASSIGTSGNNEQFF
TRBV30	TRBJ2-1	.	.	TGTGCCTGGAGTCCCTCGCGGACAGCCCCCCATGAGCAGTTCTTC	CAWSPSRTAPHEQFF
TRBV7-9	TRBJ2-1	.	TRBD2	TGTGCCAGCAGAGCCGACAGCGGGAGAGGGGATGAGCAGTTCTTC	CASRADSGRGDEQFF
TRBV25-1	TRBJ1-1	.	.	TGTGCCAGCAGTGAATTCAAGTCAGGGCCGTCGGATGCTGAAGCTTTCTTT	CASSEFKSGPSDAEAFF
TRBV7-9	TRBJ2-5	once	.	TGTGCCAGCAGCTTAGTTAGTGAGACCCAGTACTTC	CASSLVSETQYF
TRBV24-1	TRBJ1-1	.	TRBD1	TGTGCCACAGCCCCGGGACAGGGGGGGGAAGCTTTCTTT	CATAPGQGGEAFF
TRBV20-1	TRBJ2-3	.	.	TGCAGTGCTTACGGAGATACGCAGTATTTT	CSAYGDTQYF
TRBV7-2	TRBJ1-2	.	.	TGTGCCATGGGTACTGGGGGGGGCTACACCTTC	CAMGTGGGYTF